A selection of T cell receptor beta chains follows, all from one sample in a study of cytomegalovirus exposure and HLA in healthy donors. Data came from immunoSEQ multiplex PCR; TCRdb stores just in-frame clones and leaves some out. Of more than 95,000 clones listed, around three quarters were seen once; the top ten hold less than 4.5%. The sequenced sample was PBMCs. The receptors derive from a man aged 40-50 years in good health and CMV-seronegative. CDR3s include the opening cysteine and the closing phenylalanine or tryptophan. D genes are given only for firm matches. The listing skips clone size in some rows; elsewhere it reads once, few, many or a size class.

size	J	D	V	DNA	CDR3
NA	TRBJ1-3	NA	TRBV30	TGTGCCTGCGCGGGGACGGGAAACACCATATATTTT	CACAGTGNTIYF
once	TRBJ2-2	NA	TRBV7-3	TGTGCCAGCAGCTTAACGAGCAGAGGCGCGAACACCGGGGAGCTGTTTTTT	CASSLTSRGANTGELFF
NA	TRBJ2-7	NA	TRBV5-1	TGCGCCAGCAGCTTCGTCGGAGAAGGCTACGAGCAGTACTTC	CASSFVGEGYEQYF
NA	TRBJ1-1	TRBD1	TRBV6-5	TGTGCCAGCAGTTACTTCCAGGGGGGCACTGAAGCTTTCTTT	CASSYFQGGTEAFF
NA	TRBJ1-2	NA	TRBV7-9	TGTGCCAGCAGCTTACCCACCTCGTTCCGGGGTAACTATGGCTACACCTTC	CASSLPTSFRGNYGYTF
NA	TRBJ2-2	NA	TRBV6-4	TGTGCCAGCAGTGACGGTCCAGACACCGGGGAGCTGTTTTTT	CASSDGPDTGELFF
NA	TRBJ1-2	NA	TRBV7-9	TGTTCCAGCAGCTTAGAGAGAGCAAATACTAACTATGGCTACACCTTC	CSSSLERANTNYGYTF
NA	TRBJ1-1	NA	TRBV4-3	TGCGCCAGCAGCCAAGATGGGGGGAGTTGGACTGAAGCTTTCTTT	CASSQDGGSWTEAFF
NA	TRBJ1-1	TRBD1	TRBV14	TGTGCCAGCAGCAACAGGGGAGCGAACACTGAAGCTTTCTTT	CASSNRGANTEAFF
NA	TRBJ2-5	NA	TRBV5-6	TGTGCCAGCAGCCCCGGAGGGCAAGAGACCCAGTACTTC	CASSPGGQETQYF
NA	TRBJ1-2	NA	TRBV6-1	TGTGCCAGCAGTTCTCCGGACAGATCTAACTATGGCTACACCTTC	CASSSPDRSNYGYTF